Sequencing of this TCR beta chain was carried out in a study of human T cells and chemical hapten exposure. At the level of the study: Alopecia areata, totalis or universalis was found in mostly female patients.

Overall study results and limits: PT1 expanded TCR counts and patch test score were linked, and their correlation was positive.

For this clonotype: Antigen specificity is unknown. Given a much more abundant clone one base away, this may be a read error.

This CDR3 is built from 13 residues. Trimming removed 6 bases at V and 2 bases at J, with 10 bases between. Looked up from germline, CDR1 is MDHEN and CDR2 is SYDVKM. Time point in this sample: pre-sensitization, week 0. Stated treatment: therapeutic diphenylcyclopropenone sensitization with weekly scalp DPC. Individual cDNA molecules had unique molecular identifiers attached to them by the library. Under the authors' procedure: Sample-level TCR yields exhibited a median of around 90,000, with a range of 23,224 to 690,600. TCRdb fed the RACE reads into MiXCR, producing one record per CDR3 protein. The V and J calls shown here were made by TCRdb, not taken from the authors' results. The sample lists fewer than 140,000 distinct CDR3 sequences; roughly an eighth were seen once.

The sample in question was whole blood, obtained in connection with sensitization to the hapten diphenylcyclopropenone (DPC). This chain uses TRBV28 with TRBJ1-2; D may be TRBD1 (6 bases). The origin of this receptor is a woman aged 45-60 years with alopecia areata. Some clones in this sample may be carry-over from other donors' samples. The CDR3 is CASRVTGNYGYTF. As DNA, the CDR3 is TGTGCCAGCAGGGTTACAGGGAACTATGGCTACACCTTC.